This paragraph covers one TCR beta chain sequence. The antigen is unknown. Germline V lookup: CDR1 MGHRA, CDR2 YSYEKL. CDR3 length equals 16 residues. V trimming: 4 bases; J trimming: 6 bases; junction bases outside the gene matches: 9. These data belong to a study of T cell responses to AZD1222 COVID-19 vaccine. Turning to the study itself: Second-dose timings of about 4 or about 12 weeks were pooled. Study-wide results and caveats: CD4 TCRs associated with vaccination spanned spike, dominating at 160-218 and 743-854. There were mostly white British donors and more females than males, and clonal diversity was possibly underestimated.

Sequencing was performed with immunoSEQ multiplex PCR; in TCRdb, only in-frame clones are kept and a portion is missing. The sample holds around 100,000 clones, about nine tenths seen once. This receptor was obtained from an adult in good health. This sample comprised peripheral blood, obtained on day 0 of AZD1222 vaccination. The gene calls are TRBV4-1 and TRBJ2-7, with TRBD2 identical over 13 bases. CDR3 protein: CASSPGLAGALGEQYF. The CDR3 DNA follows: TGCGCCAGCAGCCCAGGACTAGCGGGGGCCTTAGGCGAGCAGTACTTC.